The rows below give T cell receptor beta chains drawn from one sample of a study of blood T cell repertoires in COVID-19. TCRdb's table, derived via immunoSEQ multiplex PCR, lists solely in-frame clones and lacks some. The repertoire holds some 100,000 clones, roughly nine tenths seen once, with about 1% in the top ten. The sequenced sample was peripheral blood. The receptors stem from a man aged 55 to 70 with acute or convalescent COVID-19. Each CDR3 is given with its conserved first and last residue. A D gene is named only where the DNA matches it firmly. A clone size is listed for some rows: how often the clone was seen (once, few, many), or a class if it is expanded.

clone size | J gene | D gene | V gene | CDR3 protein | CDR3 DNA
NA | TRBJ1-2 | TRBD1 | TRBV24-1 | CATSDPGQGWDGYTF | TGTGCCACCAGTGATCCGGGACAGGGGTGGGATGGCTACACCTTC
NA | TRBJ2-1 | NA | TRBV9 | CASSVATGVAYNEQFF | TGTGCCAGCAGCGTAGCTACGGGAGTGGCCTACAATGAGCAGTTCTTC
NA | TRBJ2-1 | TRBD1 | TRBV6-5 | CASRRTGFSYNEQFF | TGTGCCAGCAGGAGGACAGGGTTCTCCTACAATGAGCAGTTCTTC
once | TRBJ1-5 | NA | TRBV7-8 | CASSLTGIQPQHF | TGTGCCAGCAGCTTGACGGGGATTCAGCCCCAGCATTTT
NA | TRBJ1-1 | TRBD1 | TRBV18 | CASSPLGQGDTEAFF | TGTGCCAGCTCACCTCTGGGACAGGGAGACACTGAAGCTTTCTTT
NA | TRBJ1-2 | TRBD1 | TRBV11-3 | CASSLQGTVDYGYTF | TGTGCCAGCAGCTTACAGGGGACAGTTGACTATGGCTACACCTTC
few | TRBJ1-1 | NA | TRBV19 | CASSVRQHILSEAFF | TGTGCCAGTAGTGTCAGACAGCACATTCTCTCTGAAGCTTTCTTT
NA | TRBJ1-1 | NA | TRBV24-1 | CATKGRRTEAFF | TGTGCCACCAAAGGACGGAGGACTGAAGCTTTCTTT
NA | TRBJ1-1 | NA | TRBV30 | CAWSVLPDGNTEAFF | TGTGCCTGGAGTGTACTACCCGACGGGAACACTGAAGCTTTCTTT
NA | TRBJ1-1 | TRBD1 | TRBV28 | CASTPGGQVNTEAFF | TGTGCCAGCACCCCCGGGGGACAGGTGAACACTGAAGCTTTCTTT
NA | TRBJ1-1 | NA | TRBV12-3/TRBV12-4 | CASSLSGYGEAFF | TGTGCCAGCAGTTTATCAGGGTATGGTGAAGCTTTCTTT
NA | TRBJ2-5 | TRBD2 | TRBV9 | CASSVRGSTGETQYF | TGTGCCAGCAGCGTGCGGGGGTCGACGGGGGAGACCCAGTACTTC
NA | TRBJ2-3 | NA | TRBV11-3 | CASSLGADTDTQYF | TGTGCCAGCAGCTTGGGTGCGGACACAGATACGCAGTATTTT
NA | TRBJ1-2 | NA | TRBV18 | CASSPPSGGRTLFGYTF | TGTGCCAGCTCACCGCCGTCGGGGGGGAGGACTTTGTTTGGCTACACCTTC
NA | TRBJ2-1 | NA | TRBV6-5 | CASSLGGATTEQFF | TGTGCCAGCAGTTTGGGGGGAGCGACTACCGAGCAGTTCTTC
NA | TRBJ1-1 | NA | TRBV6-6 | CASSYGTTRAFF | TGTGCCAGCAGTTACGGGACAACTAGAGCTTTCTTT
NA | TRBJ2-3 | TRBD2 | TRBV5-1 | CASSLRTSWADTQYF | TGCGCCAGCAGCCTACGGACTAGTTGGGCAGATACGCAGTATTTT
NA | TRBJ2-2 | NA | TRBV3-1/TRBV3-2 | CASSVLGELFF | TGTGCCAGCAGCGTACTCGGGGAGCTGTTTTTT